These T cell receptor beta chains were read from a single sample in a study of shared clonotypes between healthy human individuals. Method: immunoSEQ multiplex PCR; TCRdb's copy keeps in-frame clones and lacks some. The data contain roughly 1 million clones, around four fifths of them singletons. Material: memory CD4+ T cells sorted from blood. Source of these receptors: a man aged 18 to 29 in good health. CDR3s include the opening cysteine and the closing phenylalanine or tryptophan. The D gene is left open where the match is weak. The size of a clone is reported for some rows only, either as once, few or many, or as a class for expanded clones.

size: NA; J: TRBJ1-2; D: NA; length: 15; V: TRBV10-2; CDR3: CASSGFEKGTTGYTF; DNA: TGCGCCAGCAGTGGGTTCGAGAAGGGAACGACCGGCTACACCTTC
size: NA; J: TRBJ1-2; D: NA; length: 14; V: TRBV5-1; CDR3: CASSLGQGGRGYTF; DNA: TGCGCCAGCAGCTTGGGGCAGGGCGGTCGGGGCTACACCTTC
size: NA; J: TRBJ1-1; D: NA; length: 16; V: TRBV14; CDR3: CASSLSHGAQGTEAFF; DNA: TGTGCCAGCAGCCTATCTCACGGGGCGCAGGGCACTGAAGCTTTCTTT
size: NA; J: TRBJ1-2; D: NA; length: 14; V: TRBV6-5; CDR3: CASSYSRHGYGYTF; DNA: TGTGCCAGCAGTTACTCGCGTCACGGCTATGGCTACACCTTC
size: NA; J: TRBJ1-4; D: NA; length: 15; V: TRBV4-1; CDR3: CASTMLWESNEKLFF; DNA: TGCGCCAGCACCATGCTATGGGAGTCTAATGAAAAACTGTTTTTT
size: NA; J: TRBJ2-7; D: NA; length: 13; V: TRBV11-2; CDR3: CASSLPDSSEQYF; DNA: TGTGCCAGCAGCCTCCCGGACAGTTCGGAGCAGTACTTC
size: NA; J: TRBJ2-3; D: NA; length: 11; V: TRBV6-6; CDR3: CASSWTDTQYF; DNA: TGTGCCAGCAGTTGGACAGATACGCAGTATTTT
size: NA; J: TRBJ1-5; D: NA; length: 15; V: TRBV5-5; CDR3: CASSLSAGRAQPQHF; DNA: TGTGCCAGCAGCTTGTCAGCCGGCCGAGCTCAGCCCCAGCATTTT
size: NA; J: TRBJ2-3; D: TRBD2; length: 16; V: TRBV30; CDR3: CAWSVGLAGPGDTQYF; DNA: TGTGCCTGGAGTGTCGGGCTAGCGGGGCCGGGGGATACGCAGTATTTT
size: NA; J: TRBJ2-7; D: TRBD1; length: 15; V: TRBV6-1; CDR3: CASSNPGQVSYEQYF; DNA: TGTGCCAGCAGTAATCCGGGACAGGTTTCCTACGAGCAGTACTTC
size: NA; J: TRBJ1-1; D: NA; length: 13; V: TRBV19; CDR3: CASSRIGNTEAFF; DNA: TGTGCCAGTAGTAGAATAGGTAACACTGAAGCTTTCTTT
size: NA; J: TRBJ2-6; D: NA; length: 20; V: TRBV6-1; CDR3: CASSEEGAGKTPSGANVLTF; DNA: TGTGCCAGCAGTGAAGAAGGGGCAGGGAAAACGCCCTCTGGGGCCAACGTCCTGACTTTC
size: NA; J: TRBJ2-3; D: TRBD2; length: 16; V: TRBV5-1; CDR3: CASSSKALAGLDTQYF; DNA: TGCGCCAGCAGCTCGAAGGCTCTAGCGGGGTTAGATACGCAGTATTTT
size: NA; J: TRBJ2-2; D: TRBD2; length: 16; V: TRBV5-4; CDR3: CASSPSGRGQAGELFF; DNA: TGTGCCAGCAGCCCTAGCGGGAGGGGGCAGGCCGGGGAGCTGTTTTTT
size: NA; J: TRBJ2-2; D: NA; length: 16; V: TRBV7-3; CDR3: CASKVETATNTGELFF; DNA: TGTGCCAGCAAAGTAGAGACAGCAACGAACACCGGGGAGCTGTTTTTT
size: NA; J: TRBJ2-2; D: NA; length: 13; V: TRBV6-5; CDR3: CASSRSRTGELFF; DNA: TGTGCCAGCAGTCGGTCTAGAACCGGGGAGCTGTTTTTT
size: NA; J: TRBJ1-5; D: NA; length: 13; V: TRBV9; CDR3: CASSVDVNQPQHF; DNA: TGTGCCAGCAGCGTAGACGTGAATCAGCCCCAGCATTTT
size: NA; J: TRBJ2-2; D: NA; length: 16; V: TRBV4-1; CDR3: CASSQAKRVNTGELFF; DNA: TGCGCCAGCAGCCAAGCCAAGCGGGTTAACACCGGGGAGCTGTTTTTT
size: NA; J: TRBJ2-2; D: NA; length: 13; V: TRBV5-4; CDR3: CASSSNFGGELFF; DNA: TGTGCCAGCAGCTCAAATTTCGGCGGGGAGCTGTTTTTT
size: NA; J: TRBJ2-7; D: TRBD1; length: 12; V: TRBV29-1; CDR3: CSVGTGGYEQYF; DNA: TGCAGCGTGGGGACAGGGGGCTACGAGCAGTACTTC
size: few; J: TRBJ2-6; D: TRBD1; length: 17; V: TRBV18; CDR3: CASSPGQATSGANVLTF; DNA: TGTGCCAGCTCACCTGGACAGGCGACCTCTGGGGCCAACGTCCTGACTTTC
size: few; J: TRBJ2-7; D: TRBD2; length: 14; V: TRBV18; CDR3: CASSPTGLVYEQYF; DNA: TGTGCCAGCTCACCGACGGGACTAGTCTACGAGCAGTACTTC
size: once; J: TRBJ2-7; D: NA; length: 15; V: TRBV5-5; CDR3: CASSSLPTVTYEQYF; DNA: TGTGCCAGCAGCTCCTTACCGACGGTAACCTACGAGCAGTACTTC
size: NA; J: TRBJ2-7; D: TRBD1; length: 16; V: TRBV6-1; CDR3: CASSEIIGTGLGEQYF; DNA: TGTGCCAGCAGTGAAATTATAGGGACAGGGCTAGGCGAGCAGTACTTC
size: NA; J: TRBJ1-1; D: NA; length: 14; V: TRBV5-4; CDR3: CASSLVVGNTEAFF; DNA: TGTGCCAGCAGCTTGGTAGTCGGGAACACTGAAGCTTTCTTT
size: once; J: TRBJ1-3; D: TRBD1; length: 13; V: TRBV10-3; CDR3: CAIRPPGGATIYF; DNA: TGTGCCATCAGGCCGCCAGGGGGGGCAACCATATATTTT
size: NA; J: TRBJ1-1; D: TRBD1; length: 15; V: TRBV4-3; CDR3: CASSQGQGSSTEAFF; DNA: TGCGCCAGCAGCCAGGGACAGGGGTCGAGCACTGAAGCTTTCTTT
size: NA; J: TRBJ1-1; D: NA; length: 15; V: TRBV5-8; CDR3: CASSLWSRGGTEAFF; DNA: TGTGCCAGCAGCTTGTGGAGTCGAGGGGGCACTGAAGCTTTCTTT
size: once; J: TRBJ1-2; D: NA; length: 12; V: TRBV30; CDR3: CACSADYYGYTF; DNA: TGTGCCTGTTCCGCAGACTACTATGGCTACACCTTC
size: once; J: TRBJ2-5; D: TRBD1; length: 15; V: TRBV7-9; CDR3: CASSEQGAPQETQYF; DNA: TGTGCCAGCAGCGAACAGGGGGCCCCCCAAGAGACCCAGTACTTC
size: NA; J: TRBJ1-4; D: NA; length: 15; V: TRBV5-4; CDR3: CASSYRGSDNEKLFF; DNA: TGTGCCAGCAGCTATAGAGGATCAGATAATGAAAAACTGTTTTTT
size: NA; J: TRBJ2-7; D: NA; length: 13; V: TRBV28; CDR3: CASLTEEPYEQYF; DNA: TGTGCCAGTTTAACAGAGGAGCCCTACGAGCAGTACTTC
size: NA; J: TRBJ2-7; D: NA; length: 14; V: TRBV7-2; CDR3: CASSLNRQGYEQYF; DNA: TGTGCCAGCAGCCTAAACCGGCAAGGCTACGAGCAGTACTTC
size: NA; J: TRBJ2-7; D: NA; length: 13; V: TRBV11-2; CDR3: CASSGYTGYEQYF; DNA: TGTGCCAGCAGCGGATACACAGGCTACGAGCAGTACTTC
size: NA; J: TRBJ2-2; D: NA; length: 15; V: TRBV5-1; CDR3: CASKPSQANTGELFF; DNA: TGCGCCAGCAAACCGAGTCAGGCAAACACCGGGGAGCTGTTTTTT
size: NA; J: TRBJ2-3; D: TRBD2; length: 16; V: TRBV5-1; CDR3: CASSGTSGSRTDTQYF; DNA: TGCGCCAGCAGCGGGACTAGCGGGAGTAGGACAGATACGCAGTATTTT
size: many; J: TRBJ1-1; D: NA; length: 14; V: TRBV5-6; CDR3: CASSLAVVGTEAFF; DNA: TGTGCCAGCAGCTTGGCGGTTGTGGGCACTGAAGCTTTCTTT
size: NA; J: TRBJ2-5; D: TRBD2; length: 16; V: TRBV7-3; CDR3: CASSQLGGGATETQYF; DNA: TGTGCCAGCAGCCAACTCGGCGGGGGAGCAACAGAGACCCAGTACTTC
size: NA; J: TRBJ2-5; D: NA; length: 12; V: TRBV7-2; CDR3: CASSLAIETQYF; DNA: TGTGCCAGCAGCTTAGCAATCGAGACCCAGTACTTC
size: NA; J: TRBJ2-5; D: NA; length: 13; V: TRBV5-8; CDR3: CASSRGGSETQYF; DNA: TGTGCCAGCAGCAGAGGGGGATCGGAGACCCAGTACTTC
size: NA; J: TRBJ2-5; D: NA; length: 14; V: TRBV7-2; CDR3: CASSPDRYQETQYF; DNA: TGTGCCAGCAGCCCTGACAGATACCAAGAGACCCAGTACTTC
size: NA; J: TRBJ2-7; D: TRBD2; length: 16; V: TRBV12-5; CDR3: CASGLSRGLAVYEQYF; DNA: TGTGCTAGTGGTTTGTCCCGGGGACTAGCGGTCTACGAGCAGTACTTC
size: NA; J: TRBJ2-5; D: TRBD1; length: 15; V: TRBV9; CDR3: CASSGRQGPQETQYF; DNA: TGTGCCAGCAGCGGACGACAGGGGCCTCAAGAGACCCAGTACTTC
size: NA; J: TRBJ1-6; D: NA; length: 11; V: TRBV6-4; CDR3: CASSERRALHF; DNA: TGTGCCAGCAGTGAACGCAGGGCCCTTCACTTT
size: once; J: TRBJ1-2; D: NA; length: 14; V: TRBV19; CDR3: CASSRQVGSYGYTF; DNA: TGTGCCAGTAGTCGACAGGTAGGATCCTATGGCTACACCTTC
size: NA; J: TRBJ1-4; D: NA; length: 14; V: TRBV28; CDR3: CASRGDPQREKLFF; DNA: TGTGCCAGCAGGGGGGACCCCCAACGGGAAAAACTGTTTTTT
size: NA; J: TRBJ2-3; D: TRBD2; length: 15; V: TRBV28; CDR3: CASSRPAREGYTQYF; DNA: TGTGCCAGCAGTCGGCCCGCGCGGGAGGGTTATACGCAGTATTTT
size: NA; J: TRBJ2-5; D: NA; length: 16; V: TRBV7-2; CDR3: CASSSNRAALYGPQYF; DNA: TGTGCCAGCAGCTCAAACAGGGCGGCCTTATACGGGCCCCAGTACTTC
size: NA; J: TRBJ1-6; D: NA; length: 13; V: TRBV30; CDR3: CAWNLEGSSPPHF; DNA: TGTGCCTGGAATCTAGAGGGTTCCTCACCCCCCCACTTT
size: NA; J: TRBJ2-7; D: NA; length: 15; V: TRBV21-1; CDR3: CASSTGPRNRYEQYF; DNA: TGTGCCAGCAGCACGGGACCACGGAACCGCTACGAGCAGTACTTC
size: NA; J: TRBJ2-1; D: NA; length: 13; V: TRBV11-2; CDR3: CASSPPVGNEQFF; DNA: TGTGCCAGCAGCCCCCCCGTGGGGAATGAGCAGTTCTTC
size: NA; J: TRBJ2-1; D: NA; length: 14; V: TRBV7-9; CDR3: CASSSAGTFNEQFF; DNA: TGTGCCAGCAGCTCAGCCGGGACCTTCAATGAGCAGTTCTTC
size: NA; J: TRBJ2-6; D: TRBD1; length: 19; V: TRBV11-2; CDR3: CASRSSPGTGGSGANVLTF; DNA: TGTGCCAGCAGGTCAAGCCCCGGGACAGGGGGTTCTGGGGCCAACGTCCTGACTTTC
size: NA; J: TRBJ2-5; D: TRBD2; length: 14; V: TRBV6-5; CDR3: CASSLAGVGETQYF; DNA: TGTGCCAGCAGCCTAGCGGGAGTGGGTGAGACCCAGTACTTC
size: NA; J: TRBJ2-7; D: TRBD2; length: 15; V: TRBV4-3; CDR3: CASSQGLARSYEQYF; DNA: TGCGCCAGCAGCCAGGGACTAGCGCGCTCCTACGAGCAGTACTTC
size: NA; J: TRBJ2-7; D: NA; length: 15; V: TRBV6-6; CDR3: CASSSRQVLIYEQYF; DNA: TGTGCCAGCAGTTCGCGACAGGTCCTTATCTACGAGCAGTACTTC
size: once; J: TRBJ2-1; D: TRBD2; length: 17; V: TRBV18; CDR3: CASSPPMRTSGSGEQFF; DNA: TGTGCCAGCTCACCACCTATGAGGACTAGCGGGAGTGGTGAGCAGTTCTTC
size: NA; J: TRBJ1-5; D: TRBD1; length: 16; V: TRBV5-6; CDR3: CASSLGLAGGPQPQHF; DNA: TGTGCCAGCAGCTTGGGGCTCGCAGGGGGCCCTCAGCCCCAGCATTTT
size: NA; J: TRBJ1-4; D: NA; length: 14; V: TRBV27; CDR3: CASSLWGPNEKLFF; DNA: TGTGCCAGCAGTTTATGGGGACCAAATGAAAAACTGTTTTTT